The sequence of this T cell receptor beta chain was determined in a study of molecular identifiers for immune sequencing clone quantification. Study background: Replicate RNA came from about 20,000 or 100,000 naive CD8 cells and was split five ways, and four parts were sequenced.

Worth noting for this clonotype: Its matching antigen is unknown. Mismatch with germline at one junction end may stem from a read error.

Bulk TCR libraries were made with methods that had been previously described and with listed TCR primers. TCRdb processed the PCR reads anew with MiXCR; each CDR3 protein has one entry. Found here are more than 450,000 distinct CDR3 sequences, around 23% of them singletons; the top ten hold roughly 0.77%. General study findings and limits: Clones carrying above 20 RNA copies accounted for over 97% of effector molecules, under 1% in naive cells. Barcode sharing among identical TCR molecules could make large clones appear smaller.

Germline CDR1 LNHDA, CDR2 SQIVND (reference sequence). The CDR3 is made up of 14 amino acids. What was sequenced was naive CD8+ T cells from blood, with Jurkat cell RNA spiked in. Subset reported: FACS-sorted CD8+CD4-CCR7+CD45RA+ naive T cells. The V and J genes are TRBV19 and TRBJ2-7, with TRBD1 matching over 7 bases. This TCR was recovered from a human donor in good health. Some libraries in this study had Jurkat cell RNA spiked in. CDR3 coding DNA: TGTACCAGTAGTGTGGGACAGACCATCTACGAGCAGTACTTC. Amino acid sequence: CTSSVGQTIYEQYF.